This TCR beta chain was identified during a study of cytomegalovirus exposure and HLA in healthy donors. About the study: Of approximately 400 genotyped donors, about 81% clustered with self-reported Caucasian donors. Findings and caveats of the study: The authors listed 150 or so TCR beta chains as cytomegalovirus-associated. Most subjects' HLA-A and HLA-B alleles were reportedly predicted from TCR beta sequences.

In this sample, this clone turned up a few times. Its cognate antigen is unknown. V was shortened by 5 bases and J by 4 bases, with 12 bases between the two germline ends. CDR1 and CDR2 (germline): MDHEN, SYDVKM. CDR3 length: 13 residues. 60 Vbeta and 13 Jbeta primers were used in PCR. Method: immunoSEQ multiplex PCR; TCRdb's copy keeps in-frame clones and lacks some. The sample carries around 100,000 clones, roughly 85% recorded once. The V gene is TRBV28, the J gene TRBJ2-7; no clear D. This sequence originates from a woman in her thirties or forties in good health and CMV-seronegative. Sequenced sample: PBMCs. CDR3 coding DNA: TGTGCCAGCAGTGCCCCTGGGCTATACGAGCAGTACTTC. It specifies CASSAPGLYEQYF.